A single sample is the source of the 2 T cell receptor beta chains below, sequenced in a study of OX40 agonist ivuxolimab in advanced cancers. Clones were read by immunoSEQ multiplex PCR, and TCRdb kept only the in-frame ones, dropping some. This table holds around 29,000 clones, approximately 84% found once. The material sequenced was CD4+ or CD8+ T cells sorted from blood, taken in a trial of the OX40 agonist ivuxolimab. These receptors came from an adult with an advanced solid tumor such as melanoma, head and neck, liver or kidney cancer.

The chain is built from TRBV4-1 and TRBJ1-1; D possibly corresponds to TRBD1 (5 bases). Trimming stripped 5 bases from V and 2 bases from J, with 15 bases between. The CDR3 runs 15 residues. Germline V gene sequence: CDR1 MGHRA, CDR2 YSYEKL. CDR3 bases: TGCGCCAGCAGCAACCCCACAGGTGATAACACTGAAGCTTTCTTT. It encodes CASSNPTGDNTEAFF.

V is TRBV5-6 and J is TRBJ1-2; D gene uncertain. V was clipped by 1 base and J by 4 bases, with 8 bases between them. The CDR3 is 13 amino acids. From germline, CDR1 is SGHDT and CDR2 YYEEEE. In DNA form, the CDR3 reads TGTGCCAGCAGCTTGCAGGATTTCTATGGCTACACCTTC. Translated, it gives CASSLQDFYGYTF. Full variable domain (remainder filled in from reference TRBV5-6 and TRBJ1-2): DAGVTQSPTHLIKTRGQQVTLRCSPKSGHDTVSWYQQALGQGPQFIFQYYEEEERQRGNFPDRFSGHQFPNYSSELNVNALLLGDSALYLCASSLQDFYGYTFGSGTRLTVV.